Listed below are T cell receptor beta chains from one sample, sequenced in a study of identical twins. Via MiXCR, TCRdb re-called the 5' RACE reads, giving one row per CDR3 protein. The data contain 700,000 or so distinct CDR3 sequences, 8.6% of them singletons. These same records also appear under a second study, on yellow fever vaccine responses in identical twins.

Sample: PBMCs. Every receptor here comes from a woman aged 18-29 years in good health. Both conserved end residues are part of each CDR3. The D gene is left open where the match is weak. The listing skips clone size in some rows; elsewhere it reads once, few, many or a size class.

j_call	clone_size	v_call	d_call	cdr3_aa	cdr3_nt
TRBJ1-1	NA	TRBV6-1	NA	CASSQLTVKPEAFF	TGTGCCAGCAGCCAGCTGACCGTCAAACCTGAAGCTTTCTTT
TRBJ2-2	many	TRBV7-8	TRBD2	CASSLVGVGGVNTGELFF	TGTGCCAGCAGCTTAGTGGGCGTCGGGGGGGTTAACACCGGGGAGCTGTTTTTT
TRBJ2-1	few	TRBV6-2/TRBV6-3	TRBD1	CASRETGRDEQFF	TGTGCCAGCAGGGAGACAGGGCGGGATGAGCAGTTCTTC
TRBJ2-7	NA	TRBV6-2/TRBV6-3	NA	CASSYTSIGPPPYEQYF	TGTGCCAGCAGTTACACTTCGATTGGACCTCCTCCCTACGAGCAGTACTTC
TRBJ2-7	few	TRBV27	TRBD2	CASSPGSSGRALQYF	TGTGCCAGCAGCCCAGGGAGTAGCGGGAGGGCCCTGCAGTACTTC
TRBJ2-2	NA	TRBV20-1	NA	CSATINTGELFF	TGCAGTGCTACTATAAACACCGGGGAGCTGTTTTTT
TRBJ2-1	few	TRBV5-1	NA	CASSWDLGAEQFF	TGCGCCAGCAGCTGGGACCTAGGCGCTGAGCAGTTCTTC
TRBJ2-3	few	TRBV6-5	NA	CASSYSTQANTDTQYF	TGTGCCAGCAGTTACTCGACTCAGGCAAACACAGATACGCAGTATTTT
TRBJ2-1	few	TRBV7-2	TRBD2	CASSLASGSGGQYEQFF	TGTGCCAGCAGCTTAGCATCAGGGTCGGGGGGGCAGTATGAGCAGTTCTTC
TRBJ2-1	many	TRBV7-8	NA	CASSLEVRGWNEQFF	TGTGCCAGCAGCTTAGAGGTTCGGGGGTGGAATGAGCAGTTCTTC
TRBJ1-1	few	TRBV28	TRBD1	CASSLPGGMNTEAFF	TGTGCCAGCAGTTTACCAGGGGGGATGAACACTGAAGCTTTCTTT
TRBJ2-1	NA	TRBV9	TRBD2	CASSVGGRASPEQFF	TGTGCCAGCAGCGTAGGCGGGAGGGCCTCCCCTGAGCAGTTCTTC
TRBJ2-3	NA	TRBV24-1	TRBD2	CATSDSTSGRATDTQYF	TGTGCCACCAGTGACTCTACTAGCGGGAGGGCCACAGATACGCAGTATTTT
TRBJ2-1	few	TRBV20-1	TRBD2	CSAALAGVYEQFF	TGCAGTGCTGCATTAGCGGGAGTCTATGAGCAGTTCTTC
TRBJ2-1	NA	TRBV7-6	TRBD2	CASSHPLAGGYGEQFF	TGTGCCAGCAGCCACCCACTAGCGGGGGGATATGGTGAGCAGTTCTTC
TRBJ2-1	many	TRBV7-2	NA	CASSLVWLAVNEQFF	TGTGCCAGCAGCTTAGTGTGGCTAGCTGTCAATGAGCAGTTCTTC
TRBJ2-7	NA	TRBV7-2	TRBD1	CASSIDRGPDEQYF	TGTGCCAGCAGTATCGACAGGGGGCCAGACGAGCAGTACTTC
TRBJ2-4	many	TRBV21-1	NA	CASSKRLAKNIQYF	TGTGCCAGCAGCAAACGGCTAGCCAAAAACATTCAGTACTTC
TRBJ2-2	few	TRBV5-1	NA	CASLQGQKDTGELFF	TGCGCCAGCCTCCAGGGACAAAAGGACACCGGGGAGCTGTTTTTT
TRBJ1-1	many	TRBV6-1	NA	CASSEDWDTEAFF	TGTGCCAGCAGTGAAGATTGGGACACTGAAGCTTTCTTT
TRBJ2-7	few	TRBV12-3/TRBV12-4	NA	CASNLGGGAMVEQYF	TGTGCCAGCAACCTAGGCGGCGGGGCAATGGTGGAGCAGTACTTC
TRBJ2-5	NA	TRBV15	NA	CATSRGSSGGGETQYF	TGTGCCACCAGCAGAGGATCATCGGGGGGCGGAGAGACCCAGTACTTC
TRBJ1-1	few	TRBV6-2/TRBV6-3	NA	CASSYHWRGWGILNTEAFF	TGTGCCAGCAGTTATCATTGGCGGGGTTGGGGCATACTGAACACTGAAGCTTTCTTT
TRBJ2-5	few	TRBV7-2	TRBD1	CASSQGQNRGETQYF	TGTGCCAGCAGCCAGGGACAGAACCGGGGAGAGACCCAGTACTTC
TRBJ2-2	NA	TRBV7-2	NA	CASSLVRGSNTGELFF	TGTGCCAGCAGCTTAGTTAGGGGGTCGAACACCGGGGAGCTGTTTTTT
TRBJ2-5	few	TRBV7-2	NA	CASSPRVKPQETQYF	TGTGCCAGCAGCCCCCGGGTAAAACCTCAAGAGACCCAGTACTTC
TRBJ2-5	few	TRBV25-1	NA	CASSSLTQETQYF	TGTGCCAGCAGTTCCCTCACTCAAGAGACCCAGTACTTC
TRBJ2-3	few	TRBV7-2	TRBD2	CASSPGLVTADTQYF	TGTGCCAGCAGCCCGGGACTAGTCACAGCAGATACGCAGTATTTT
TRBJ2-1	NA	TRBV7-9	TRBD2	CASSLVPSGTNEQFF	TGTGCCAGCAGCTTGGTACCTAGCGGGACCAATGAGCAGTTCTTC
TRBJ2-1	few	TRBV9	TRBD1	CASNRHQGARYNEQFF	TGTGCCAGCAACCGACATCAGGGGGCGCGCTACAATGAGCAGTTCTTC
TRBJ1-4	NA	TRBV9	NA	CASSRRQSSDEKLFF	TGTGCCAGCAGCAGACGACAGAGCTCAGATGAAAAACTGTTTTTT
TRBJ2-7	NA	TRBV7-3	NA	CASSSTGFHEQYF	TGTGCCAGCAGCTCAACAGGGTTCCACGAGCAGTACTTC
TRBJ2-5	NA	TRBV7-7	TRBD1	CASSPRGPGTGTQETQYF	TGTGCTAGCAGCCCACGGGGGCCAGGGACAGGCACCCAAGAGACCCAGTACTTC
TRBJ1-3	NA	TRBV29-1	NA	CSVGQSAGNTIYF	TGCAGCGTTGGACAGAGCGCTGGAAACACCATATATTTT
TRBJ2-7	NA	TRBV20-1	NA	CSAAINPLIEQYF	TGCAGTGCTGCTATTAACCCCCTAATAGAGCAGTACTTC
TRBJ2-2	few	TRBV11-2	NA	CASSGEASGELFF	TGTGCCAGCAGCGGGGAAGCATCCGGGGAGCTGTTTTTT
TRBJ2-5	few	TRBV7-3	NA	CASSLTPLVGETQYF	TGTGCCAGCAGCTTAACCCCGCTAGTGGGGGAGACCCAGTACTTC
TRBJ2-4	few	TRBV29-1	NA	CSVEDRGLIKNIQYF	TGCAGCGTTGAAGATCGAGGATTAATCAAAAACATTCAGTACTTC
TRBJ2-2	few	TRBV4-3	TRBD2	CASSQVGGRALHGELFF	TGCGCCAGCAGCCAAGTTGGGGGGAGGGCCCTCCACGGGGAGCTGTTTTTT
TRBJ1-1	few	TRBV5-4	NA	CASSFGRTGYTEAFF	TGTGCCAGCAGCTTCGGTCGCACAGGATACACTGAAGCTTTCTTT
TRBJ2-3	many	TRBV5-6	NA	CASSLPGGTTDTQYF	TGTGCCAGCAGCTTGCCAGGAGGTACCACAGATACGCAGTATTTT
TRBJ2-3	few	TRBV6-1	NA	CASSEAVAITDTQYF	TGTGCCAGCAGTGAAGCCGTCGCTATCACAGATACGCAGTATTTT
TRBJ2-1	NA	TRBV5-1	NA	CASSLSGAFNEQFF	TGCGCCAGCAGCTTATCGGGTGCCTTCAATGAGCAGTTCTTC
TRBJ1-6	few	TRBV7-8	NA	CASSLGEGTYNSPLHF	TGTGCCAGCAGCTTAGGAGAAGGCACTTATAATTCACCCCTCCACTTT
TRBJ2-1	NA	TRBV4-1	NA	CASSQDHRGQAAYNEQFF	TGCGCCAGCAGCCAAGATCACCGGGGCCAAGCGGCCTACAATGAGCAGTTCTTC
TRBJ2-5	NA	TRBV7-9	TRBD1	CASRGQGEETQYF	TGTGCCAGCAGGGGACAGGGGGAAGAGACCCAGTACTTC
TRBJ2-5	many	TRBV5-1	TRBD1	CASRYDRAVETQYF	TGCGCCAGCAGATATGACAGGGCCGTAGAGACCCAGTACTTC
TRBJ2-2	few	TRBV4-3	TRBD2	CASSQDRPGLANTGELFF	TGCGCCAGCAGCCAAGATCGCCCGGGACTAGCGAACACCGGGGAGCTGTTTTTT
TRBJ1-1	few	TRBV11-2	TRBD1	CASLPALTGEYMNTEAFF	TGTGCCAGCCTCCCCGCCTTGACAGGGGAGTATATGAACACTGAAGCTTTCTTT
TRBJ1-1	many	TRBV24-1	NA	CATSDATEAFF	TGTGCCACCAGTGACGCCACTGAAGCTTTCTTT
TRBJ2-2	few	TRBV5-1	NA	CASSSSSRNTGELFF	TGCGCCAGCAGTTCCTCTAGCCGGAACACCGGGGAGCTGTTTTTT
TRBJ1-1	few	TRBV10-3	NA	CAITQTDEGEAFF	TGTGCCATCACCCAGACTGATGAAGGAGAAGCTTTCTTT